This record looks at one TCR beta chain sequence and its context. The antigen is undetermined. This sample is part of a study of cytomegalovirus exposure and HLA in healthy donors. V trimming: 1 base; J trimming: 2 bases; junction bases outside the gene matches: 1. This CDR3 region has 14 residues. Germline CDR1 is SGHTA and CDR2 is FQGNSA. Study-wide results and limits: CMV antigen specificity of a few CMV-associated chains was confirmed in vitro.

Assay: immunoSEQ multiplex PCR; the TCRdb copy retains only in-frame clones and omits some. This repertoire shows 60,000 to 80,000 clones, approximately 86% found once; its top ten account for around 3%. This sequence joins TRBV7-2 and TRBJ2-7; 8 bases match TRBD1. The material sequenced was PBMCs. The TCR was taken from a man between 25 and 39 years old in good health and CMV-seronegative. For the CDR3, the DNA is TGTGCCAGCAGCTTAGGGACAGGGCCCTACGAGCAGTACGTC. Its protein is CASSLGTGPYEQYV.